Below, one T cell receptor beta chain is given with its context. Methods used by the authors: Amplifying reference gene primers gave estimates of nucleated cell counts. The data were produced by immunoSEQ multiplex PCR, yet TCRdb's version contains in-frame clones alone and is incomplete. D and trimming come from the DNA, and the V and J calls and clone size come from that table. Altogether roughly 200,000 clones are present, roughly 83% being singletons, with the ten largest covering around 27%. The data stem from a study of blood T cell repertoires in COVID-19. Study overall: Some COVID-19 samples were acute and others convalescent; all came from the United States, Italy and Spain.

The germline V gene encodes CDR1 KGHSH and CDR2 LQKENI. The J segment lost 4 bases and the V segment lost 2 bases, leaving 3 bases of the junction unmatched. This CDR3 contains 15 residues. The J gene is TRBJ1-2, the V gene TRBV18, with 11 bases matching TRBD1. Sequencing used peripheral blood. This clonotype originated in a man between 40 and 49 years old with acute or convalescent COVID-19. CDR3 sequence (DNA): TGTGCCAGCTCACCAGACGGGACAGGGGGCTATGGCTACACCTTC. Translated, it gives CASSPDGTGGYGYTF.